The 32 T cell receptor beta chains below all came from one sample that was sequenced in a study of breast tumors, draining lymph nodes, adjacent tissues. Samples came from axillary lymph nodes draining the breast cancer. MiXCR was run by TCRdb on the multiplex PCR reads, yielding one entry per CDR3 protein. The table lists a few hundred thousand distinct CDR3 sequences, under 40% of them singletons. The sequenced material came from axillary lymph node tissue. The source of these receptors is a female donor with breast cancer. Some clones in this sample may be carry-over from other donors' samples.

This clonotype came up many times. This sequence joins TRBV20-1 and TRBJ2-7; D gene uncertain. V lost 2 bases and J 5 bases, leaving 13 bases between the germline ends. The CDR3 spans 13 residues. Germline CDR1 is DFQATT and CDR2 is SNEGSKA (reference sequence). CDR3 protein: CSARIHTRDEQYF. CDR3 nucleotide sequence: TGCAGTGCTAGAATCCATACCCGGGACGAGCAGTACTTC.

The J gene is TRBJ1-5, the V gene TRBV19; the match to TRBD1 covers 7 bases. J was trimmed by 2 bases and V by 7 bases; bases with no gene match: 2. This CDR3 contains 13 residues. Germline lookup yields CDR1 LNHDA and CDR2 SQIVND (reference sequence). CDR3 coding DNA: TGTGCCAGTACAACAGGGGGCAATCAGCCCCAGCATTTT. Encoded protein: CASTTGGNQPQHF.

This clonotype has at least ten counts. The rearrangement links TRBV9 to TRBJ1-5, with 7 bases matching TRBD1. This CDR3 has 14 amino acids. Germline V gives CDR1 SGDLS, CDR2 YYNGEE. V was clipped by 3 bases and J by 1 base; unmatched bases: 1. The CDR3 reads CASSAGQSNQPQHF. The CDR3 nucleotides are TGTGCCAGCAGCGCGGGACAGAGCAATCAGCCCCAGCATTTT.

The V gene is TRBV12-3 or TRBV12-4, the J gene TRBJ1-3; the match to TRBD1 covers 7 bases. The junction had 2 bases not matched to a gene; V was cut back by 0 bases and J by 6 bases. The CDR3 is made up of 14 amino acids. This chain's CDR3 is CASSLAGTANTIYF. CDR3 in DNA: TGTGCCAGCAGTTTAGCGGGGACAGCAAACACCATATATTTT.

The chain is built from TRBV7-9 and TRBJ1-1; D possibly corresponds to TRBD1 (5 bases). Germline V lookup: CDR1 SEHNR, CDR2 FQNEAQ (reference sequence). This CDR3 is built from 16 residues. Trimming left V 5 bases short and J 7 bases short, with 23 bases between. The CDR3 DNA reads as TGTGCCAGCAGCCCCGGGACCGCACGAGGAACTAATGAAGCTTTCTTT. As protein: CASSPGTARGTNEAFF. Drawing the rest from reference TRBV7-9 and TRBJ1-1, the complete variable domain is DTGVSQNPRHKITKRGQNVTFRCDPISEHNRLYWYRQTLGQGPEFLTYFQNEAQLEKSRLLSDRFSAERPKGSFSTLEIQRTEQGDSAMYLCASSPGTARGTNEAFFGQGTRLTVV.

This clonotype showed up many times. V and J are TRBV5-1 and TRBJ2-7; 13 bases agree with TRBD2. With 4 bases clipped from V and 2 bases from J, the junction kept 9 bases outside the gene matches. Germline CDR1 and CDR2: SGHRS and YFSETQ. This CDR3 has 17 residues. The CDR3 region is CASSPRTSGGPTYEQYF. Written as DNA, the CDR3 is TGCGCCAGCAGCCCGCGGACTAGCGGGGGCCCCACCTACGAGCAGTACTTC. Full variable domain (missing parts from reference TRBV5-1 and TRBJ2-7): KAGVTQTPRYLIKTRGQQVTLSCSPISGHRSVSWYQQTPGQGLQFLFEYFSETQRNKGNFPGRFSGRQFSNSRSEMNVSTLELGDSALYLCASSPRTSGGPTYEQYFGPGTRLTVT.

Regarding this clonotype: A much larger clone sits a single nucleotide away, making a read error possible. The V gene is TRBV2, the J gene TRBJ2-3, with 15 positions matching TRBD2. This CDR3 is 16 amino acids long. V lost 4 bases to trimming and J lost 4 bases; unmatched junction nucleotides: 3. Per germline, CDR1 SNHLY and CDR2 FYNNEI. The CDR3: CASSGTSGRAADTQYF. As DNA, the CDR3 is TGTGCCAGCAGTGGGACTAGCGGGAGGGCTGCAGATACGCAGTATTTT.

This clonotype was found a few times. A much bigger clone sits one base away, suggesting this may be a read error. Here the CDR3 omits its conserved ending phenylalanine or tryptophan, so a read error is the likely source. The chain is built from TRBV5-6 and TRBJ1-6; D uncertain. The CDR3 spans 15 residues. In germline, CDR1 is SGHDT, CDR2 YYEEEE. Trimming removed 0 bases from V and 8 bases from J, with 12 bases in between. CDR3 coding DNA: TGTGCCAGCAGCTTGGTTTCCATGAGGGATTCACCCCTCCACTCT. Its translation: CASSLVSMRDSPLHS.

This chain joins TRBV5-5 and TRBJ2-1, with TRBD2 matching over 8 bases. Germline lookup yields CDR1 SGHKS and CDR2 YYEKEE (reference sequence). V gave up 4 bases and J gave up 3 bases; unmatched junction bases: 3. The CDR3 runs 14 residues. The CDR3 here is CASSTTSGYNEQFF. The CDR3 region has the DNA TGTGCCAGCAGCACCACTAGCGGCTACAATGAGCAGTTCTTC.

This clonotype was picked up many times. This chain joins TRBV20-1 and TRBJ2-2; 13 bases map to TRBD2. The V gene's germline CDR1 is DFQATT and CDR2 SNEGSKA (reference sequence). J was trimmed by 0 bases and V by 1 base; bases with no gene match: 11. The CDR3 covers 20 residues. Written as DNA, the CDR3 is TGCAGTGCTAGAGTCGGGACTAGCGGGGAGTTAGGTCCGAACACCGGGGAGCTGTTTTTT. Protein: CSARVGTSGELGPNTGELFF.

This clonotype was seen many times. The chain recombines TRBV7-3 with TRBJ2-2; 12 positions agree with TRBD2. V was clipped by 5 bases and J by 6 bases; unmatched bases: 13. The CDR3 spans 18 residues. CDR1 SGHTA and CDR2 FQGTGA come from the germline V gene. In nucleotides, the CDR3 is TGTGCCAGCAGCCCAGGGCTAGCGGGAGGGCCTTTTGCCGGGGAGCTGTTTTTT. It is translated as CASSPGLAGGPFAGELFF.

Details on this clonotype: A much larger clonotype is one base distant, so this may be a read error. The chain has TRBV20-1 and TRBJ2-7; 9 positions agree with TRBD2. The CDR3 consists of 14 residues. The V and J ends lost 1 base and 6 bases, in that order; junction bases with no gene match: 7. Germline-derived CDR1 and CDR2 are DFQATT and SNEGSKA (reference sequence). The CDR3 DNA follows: TGCAGTGCTAGAGGGGCCGGGACTAGCTCCGAGCAGTACTTC. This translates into CSARGAGTSSEQYF.

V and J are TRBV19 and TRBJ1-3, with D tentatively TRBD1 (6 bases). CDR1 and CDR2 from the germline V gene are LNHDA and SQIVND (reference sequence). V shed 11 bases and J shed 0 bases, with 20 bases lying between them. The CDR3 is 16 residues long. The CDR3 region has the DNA TGTGCCGGCAGTATAGGCGACAGGTCCTCTGGAAACACCATATATTTT. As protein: CAGSIGDRSSGNTIYF.

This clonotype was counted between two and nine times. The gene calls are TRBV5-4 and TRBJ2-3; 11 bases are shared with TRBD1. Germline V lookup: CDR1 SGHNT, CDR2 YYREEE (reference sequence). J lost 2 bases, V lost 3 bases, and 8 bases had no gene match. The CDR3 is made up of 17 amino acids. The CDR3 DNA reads TGTGCCAGCAGCTCCGGAAGGGACAGGGGGTCCACAGATACGCAGTATTTT. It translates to CASSSGRDRGSTDTQYF.

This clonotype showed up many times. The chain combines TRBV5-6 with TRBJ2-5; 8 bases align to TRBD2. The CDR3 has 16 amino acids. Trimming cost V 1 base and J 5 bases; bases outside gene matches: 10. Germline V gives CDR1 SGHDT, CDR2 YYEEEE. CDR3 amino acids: CASSLSPGGLRETQYF. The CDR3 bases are TGTGCCAGCAGCTTGTCGCCGGGAGGGTTGAGGGAGACCCAGTACTTC.

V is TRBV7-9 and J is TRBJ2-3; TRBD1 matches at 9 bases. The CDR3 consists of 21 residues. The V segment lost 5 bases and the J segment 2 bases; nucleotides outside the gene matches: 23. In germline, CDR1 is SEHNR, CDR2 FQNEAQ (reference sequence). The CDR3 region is CASSLSTGGKASSAHTDTQYF. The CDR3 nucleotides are TGTGCCAGCAGCCTCTCGACAGGGGGGAAGGCTAGCTCGGCACACACAGATACGCAGTATTTT. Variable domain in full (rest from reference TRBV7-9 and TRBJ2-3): DTGVSQNPRHKITKRGQNVTFRCDPISEHNRLYWYRQTLGQGPEFLTYFQNEAQLEKSRLLSDRFSAERPKGSFSTLEIQRTEQGDSAMYLCASSLSTGGKASSAHTDTQYFGPGTRLTVL.

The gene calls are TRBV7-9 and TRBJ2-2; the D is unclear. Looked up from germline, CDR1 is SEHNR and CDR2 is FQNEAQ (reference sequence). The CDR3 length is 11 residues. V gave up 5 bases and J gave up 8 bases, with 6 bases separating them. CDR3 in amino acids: CASSVTGELFF. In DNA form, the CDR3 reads TGTGCCAGCAGCGTCACAGGGGAGCTGTTTTTT.

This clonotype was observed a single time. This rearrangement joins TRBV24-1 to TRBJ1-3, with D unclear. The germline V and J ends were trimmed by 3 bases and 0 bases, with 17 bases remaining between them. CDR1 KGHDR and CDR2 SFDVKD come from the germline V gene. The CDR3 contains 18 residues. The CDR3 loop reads CATSDATGILFSGNTIYF. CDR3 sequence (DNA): TGTGCCACCAGTGATGCTACCGGGATCCTATTCTCTGGAAACACCATATATTTT.

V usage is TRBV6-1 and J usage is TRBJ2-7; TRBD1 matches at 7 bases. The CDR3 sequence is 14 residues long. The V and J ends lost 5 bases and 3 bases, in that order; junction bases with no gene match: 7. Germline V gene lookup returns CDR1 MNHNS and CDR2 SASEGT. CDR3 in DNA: TGTGCCAGCAGTCACTCTCCAGGGGGCTACGAGCAGTACTTC. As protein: CASSHSPGGYEQYF.

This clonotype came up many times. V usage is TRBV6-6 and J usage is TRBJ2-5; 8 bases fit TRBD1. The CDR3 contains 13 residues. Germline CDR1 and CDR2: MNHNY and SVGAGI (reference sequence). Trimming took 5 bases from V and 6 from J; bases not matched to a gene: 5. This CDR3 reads CASSGGQAQTQYF. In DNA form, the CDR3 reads TGTGCCAGCAGTGGGGGACAGGCGCAGACCCAGTACTTC.

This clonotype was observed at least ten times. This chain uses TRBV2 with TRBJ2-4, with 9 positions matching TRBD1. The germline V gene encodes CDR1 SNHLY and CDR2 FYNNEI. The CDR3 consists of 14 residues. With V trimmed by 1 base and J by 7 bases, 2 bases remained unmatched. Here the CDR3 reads CASSEGQGGNIQYF. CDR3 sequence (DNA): TGTGCCAGCAGTGAAGGACAGGGGGGGAACATTCAGTACTTC.

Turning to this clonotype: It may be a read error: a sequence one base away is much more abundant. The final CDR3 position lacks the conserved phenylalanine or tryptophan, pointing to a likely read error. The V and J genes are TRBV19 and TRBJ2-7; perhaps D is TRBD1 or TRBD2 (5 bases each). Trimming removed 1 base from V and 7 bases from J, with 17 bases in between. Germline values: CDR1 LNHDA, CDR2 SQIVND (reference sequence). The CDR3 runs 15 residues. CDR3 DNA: TGTGCCAGTAGTATAGGGGGGAGCCACCTCCGGGAGCAGTACCTC. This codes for CASSIGGSHLREQYL.

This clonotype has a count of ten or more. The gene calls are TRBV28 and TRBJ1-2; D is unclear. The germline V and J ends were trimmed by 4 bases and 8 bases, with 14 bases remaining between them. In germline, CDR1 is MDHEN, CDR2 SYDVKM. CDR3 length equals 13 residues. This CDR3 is CASSSLSIGGYTF. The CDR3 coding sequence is TGTGCCAGCAGTTCGCTATCGATCGGGGGCTACACCTTC.

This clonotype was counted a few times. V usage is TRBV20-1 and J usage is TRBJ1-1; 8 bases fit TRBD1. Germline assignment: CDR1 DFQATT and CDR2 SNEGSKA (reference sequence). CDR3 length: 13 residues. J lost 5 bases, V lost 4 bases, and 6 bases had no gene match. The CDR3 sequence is CSAIRGRGTEAFF. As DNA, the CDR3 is TGCAGTGCTATCAGGGGGCGCGGGACTGAAGCTTTCTTT.

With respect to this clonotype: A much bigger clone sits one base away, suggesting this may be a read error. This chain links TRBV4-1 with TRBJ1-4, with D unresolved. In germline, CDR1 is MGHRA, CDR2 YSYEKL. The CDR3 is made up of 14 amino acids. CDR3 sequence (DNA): TGCGCCAGCAGCCAAGACAGATTTAATGAAAAACTGTATTTT. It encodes CASSQDRFNEKLYF.

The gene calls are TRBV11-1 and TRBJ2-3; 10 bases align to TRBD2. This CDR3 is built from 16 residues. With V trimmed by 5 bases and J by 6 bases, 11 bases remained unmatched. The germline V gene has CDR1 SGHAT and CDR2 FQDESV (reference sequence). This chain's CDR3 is CASSVFSGRAFDTQYF. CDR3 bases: TGTGCCAGCAGCGTATTCAGCGGGAGGGCCTTCGATACGCAGTATTTT.

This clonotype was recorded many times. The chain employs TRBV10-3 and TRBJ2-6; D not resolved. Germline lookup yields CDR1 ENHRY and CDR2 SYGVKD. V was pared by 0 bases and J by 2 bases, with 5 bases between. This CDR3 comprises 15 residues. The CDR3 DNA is TGTGCCATCAGTGAGTCGTCGCCTGGGGCCAACGTCCTGACTTTC. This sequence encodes CAISESSPGANVLTF.

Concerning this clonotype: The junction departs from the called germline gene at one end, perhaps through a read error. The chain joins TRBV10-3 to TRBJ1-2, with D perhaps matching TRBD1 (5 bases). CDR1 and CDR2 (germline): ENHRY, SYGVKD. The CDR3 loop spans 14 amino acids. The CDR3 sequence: CAVRTDYTGGGYTF. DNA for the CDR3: TGTGCCGTCAGGACGGACTACACCGGGGGTGGCTACACCTTC.

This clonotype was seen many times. The CDR3 reads CSARDPGRVNEQYF. The CDR3 nucleotides read TGCAGTGCTAGAGATCCCGGCAGGGTCAACGAGCAGTACTTC. This chain joins TRBV20-1 and TRBJ2-7; weak D call: TRBD1 (5 bases). V lost 0 bases and J 5 bases, leaving 14 bases between the germline ends. CDR3 length: 14 residues. The germline V gene has CDR1 DFQATT and CDR2 SNEGSKA (reference sequence).

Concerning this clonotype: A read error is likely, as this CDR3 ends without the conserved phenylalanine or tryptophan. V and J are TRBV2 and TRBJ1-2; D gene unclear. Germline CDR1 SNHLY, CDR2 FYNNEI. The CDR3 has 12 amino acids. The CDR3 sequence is CASSRPLIGYTS. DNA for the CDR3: TGCGCCAGCAGCCGCCCGCTTATTGGTTACACCTCC.

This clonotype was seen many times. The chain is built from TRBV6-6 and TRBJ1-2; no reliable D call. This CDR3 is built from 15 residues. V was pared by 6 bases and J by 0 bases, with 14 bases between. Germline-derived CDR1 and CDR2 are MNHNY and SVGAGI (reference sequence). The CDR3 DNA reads TGTGCCAGCAGCCAACCCAAGCGAGCTAACTATGGCTACACCTTC. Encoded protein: CASSQPKRANYGYTF.

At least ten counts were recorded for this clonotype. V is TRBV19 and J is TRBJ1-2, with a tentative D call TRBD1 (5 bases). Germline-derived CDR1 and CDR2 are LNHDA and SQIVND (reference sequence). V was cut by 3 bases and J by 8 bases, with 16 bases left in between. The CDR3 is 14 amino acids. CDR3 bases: TGTGCCAGTAGTATGAGACAGATTGAGTTGGGCTACACCTTC. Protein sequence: CASSMRQIELGYTF.